The clone carrying this T cell receptor beta chain has a handful of counts. The source of the sample is a study of T cells in Graves' hyperthyroidism and ophthalmopathy. RNA transcripts served as the template for amplifying TCR beta CDR3 regions. The TCR CDR3 first-round RT-PCR relied on the HTBI primer set. From the multiplex PCR reads, TCRdb called clonotypes with MiXCR, one entry per CDR3 protein. The table lists over 500,000 distinct CDR3 sequences, around 13% of them singletons. Per germline, CDR1 LGHDT and CDR2 YNNKEL (reference sequence). The germline V and J ends were trimmed by 4 bases and 11 bases, with 14 bases remaining between them. The length of the CDR3 is 12 residues.

This TCR came from a middle-aged woman with Graves' hyperthyroidism. This chain joins TRBV3-1 and TRBJ1-1, with D tentatively TRBD1 (6 bases). The sequencing sample was made of blood. This CDR3 is CASSLTTGVAFF. CDR3 coding DNA: TGTGCCAGCAGCCTGACGACAGGTGTGGCTTTCTTT.